The rows below give T cell receptor beta chains drawn from one sample of a study of T cells in Graves' hyperthyroidism and ophthalmopathy. TCRdb processed the multiplex PCR reads anew with MiXCR; each CDR3 protein has one entry. Of 310,000 or so distinct CDR3 sequences listed, approximately 17% are singletons. The material sequenced was blood. The receptors stem from a woman between 55 and 75 years old with Graves' ophthalmopathy. Each CDR3 is given with its conserved first and last residue. D genes are given only for firm matches. Part of the rows lack a size; the others show once, few, many or a class for expanded clones.

D gene | clone size | J gene | CDR3 length | V gene | CDR3 DNA | CDR3 protein
TRBD2 | . | TRBJ2-5 | 18 | TRBV4-3 | TGCGCCAGCAGCCGTGTATACGGCGGGGGGCGGGTGGGGGAGACCCAGTACTTC | CASSRVYGGGRVGETQYF
TRBD2 | many | TRBJ2-1 | 14 | TRBV20-1 | TGCAGTGCTAGATTTGGCGGGAGTTTGAATGAGCAGTTCTTC | CSARFGGSLNEQFF
. | . | TRBJ2-3 | 17 | TRBV4-3 | TGCGCCAGCAGCCAAGATAGAGAGGGCTGGGGCACAGATACGCAGTATTTT | CASSQDREGWGTDTQYF
. | many | TRBJ1-5 | 17 | TRBV20-1 | TGCAGTGCTAGAGAGAGGGGAATACGCGCTAGCAATCAGCCCCAGCATTTT | CSARERGIRASNQPQHF
. | many | TRBJ2-7 | 13 | TRBV7-2 | TGTGCCAGCAGCTTAGGGTTCGGCTACGAGCAGTACTTC | CASSLGFGYEQYF
TRBD1 | many | TRBJ1-2 | 11 | TRBV29-1 | TGCAGCGTTATCGGACAGGGAGGCTACACCTTC | CSVIGQGGYTF
. | many | TRBJ2-1 | 15 | TRBV28 | TGTGCCAGCAGGCCCCCTTCTAGGAGCCACAATGAGCAGTTCTTC | CASRPPSRSHNEQFF
. | . | TRBJ2-7 | 14 | TRBV18 | TGTGCCAGCTCACCCGGGACGTTAGACTACGAGCAGTACTTC | CASSPGTLDYEQYF
. | few | TRBJ1-3 | 13 | TRBV10-3 | TGTGCCATCAAAGGGGGCTCTGGAAACACCATATATTTT | CAIKGGSGNTIYF
. | . | TRBJ2-5 | 13 | TRBV10-2 | TGCGCCAGCAAACGGGACTCGCAAGAGACCCAGTACTTC | CASKRDSQETQYF
. | many | TRBJ2-7 | 12 | TRBV28 | TGTGCCAGCAGGGATCGGACGTACGAGCAGTACTTC | CASRDRTYEQYF
. | . | TRBJ1-1 | 13 | TRBV25-1 | TGTGCCAGCAGTCTAGGACACTACACTGAAGCTTTCTTT | CASSLGHYTEAFF
. | many | TRBJ1-1 | 16 | TRBV5-1 | TGCGCCAGCAGCTTGGTGGCAGGGGACATGAACACTGAAGCTTTCTTT | CASSLVAGDMNTEAFF
. | many | TRBJ2-1 | 13 | TRBV20-1 | TGCAGTGCTAGAGGGAGCAAATACAATGAGCAGTTCTTC | CSARGSKYNEQFF
TRBD2 | . | TRBJ2-1 | 20 | TRBV7-6 | TGTGCCAGCAGCTTAGGCCGATTTGGACTAGCGGGAGTCAGTGGGGATGAGCAGTTCTTC | CASSLGRFGLAGVSGDEQFF
. | many | TRBJ1-5 | 19 | TRBV28 | TGTGCCAGCAGTTCGTCACCGGGACTGGGGTCCACCGGGGATCAGCCCCAGCATTTT | CASSSSPGLGSTGDQPQHF
. | many | TRBJ2-7 | 11 | TRBV29-1 | TGCAGCGGTGTAGAGGCCTACGAGCAGTACTTC | CSGVEAYEQYF